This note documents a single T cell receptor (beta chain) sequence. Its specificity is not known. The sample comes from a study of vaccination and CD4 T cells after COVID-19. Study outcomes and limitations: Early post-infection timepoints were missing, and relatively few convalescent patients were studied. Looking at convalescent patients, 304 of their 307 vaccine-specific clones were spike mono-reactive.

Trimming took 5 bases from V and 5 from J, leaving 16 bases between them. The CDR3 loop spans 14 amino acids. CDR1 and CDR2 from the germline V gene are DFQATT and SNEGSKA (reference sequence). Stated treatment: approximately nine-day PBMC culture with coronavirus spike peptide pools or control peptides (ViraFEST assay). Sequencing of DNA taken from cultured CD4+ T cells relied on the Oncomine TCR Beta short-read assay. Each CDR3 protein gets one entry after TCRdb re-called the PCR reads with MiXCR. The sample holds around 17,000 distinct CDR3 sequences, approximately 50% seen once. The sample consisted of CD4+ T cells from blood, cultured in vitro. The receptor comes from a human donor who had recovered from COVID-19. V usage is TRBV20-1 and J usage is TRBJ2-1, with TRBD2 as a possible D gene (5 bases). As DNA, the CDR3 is TGCAGTGCTCACGGACTCAACAAAAACAATGAGCAGTTCTTC. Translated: CSAHGLNKNNEQFF.